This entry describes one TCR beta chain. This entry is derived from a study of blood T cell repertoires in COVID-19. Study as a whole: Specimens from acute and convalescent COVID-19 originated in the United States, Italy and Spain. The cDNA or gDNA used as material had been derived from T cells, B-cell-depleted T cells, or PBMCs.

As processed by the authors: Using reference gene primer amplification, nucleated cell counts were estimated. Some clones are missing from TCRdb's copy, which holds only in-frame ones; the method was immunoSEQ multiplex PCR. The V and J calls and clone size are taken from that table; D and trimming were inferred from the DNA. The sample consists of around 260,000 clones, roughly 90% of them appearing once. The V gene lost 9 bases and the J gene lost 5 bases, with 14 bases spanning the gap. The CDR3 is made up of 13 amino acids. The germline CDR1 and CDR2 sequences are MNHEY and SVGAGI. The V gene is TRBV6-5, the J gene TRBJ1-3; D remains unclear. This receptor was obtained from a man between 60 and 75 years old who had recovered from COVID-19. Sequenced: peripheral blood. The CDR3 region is CAREGGLRNTIYF. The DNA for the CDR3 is TGTGCCAGGGAGGGTGGCCTTAGAAACACCATATATTTT.